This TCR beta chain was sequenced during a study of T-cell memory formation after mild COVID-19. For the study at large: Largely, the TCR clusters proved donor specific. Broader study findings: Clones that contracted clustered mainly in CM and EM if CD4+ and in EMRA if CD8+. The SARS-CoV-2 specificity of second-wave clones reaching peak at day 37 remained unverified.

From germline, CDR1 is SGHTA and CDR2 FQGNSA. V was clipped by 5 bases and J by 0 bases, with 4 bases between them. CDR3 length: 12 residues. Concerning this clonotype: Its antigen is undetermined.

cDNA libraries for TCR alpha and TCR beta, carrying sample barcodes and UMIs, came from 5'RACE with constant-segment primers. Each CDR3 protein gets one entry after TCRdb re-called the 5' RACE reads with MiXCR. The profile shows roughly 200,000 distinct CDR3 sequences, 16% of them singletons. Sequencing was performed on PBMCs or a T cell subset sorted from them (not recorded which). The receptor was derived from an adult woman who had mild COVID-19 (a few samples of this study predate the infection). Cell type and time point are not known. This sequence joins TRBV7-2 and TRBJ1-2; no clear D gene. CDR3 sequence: CASSPANYGYTF. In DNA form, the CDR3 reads TGTGCCAGCAGCCCTGCTAACTATGGCTACACCTTC.